A single sample gave rise to the 8 T cell receptor beta chains below, sequenced in a study of T cells in Graves' hyperthyroidism and ophthalmopathy. The investigators amplified TCR beta CDR3 regions from RNA transcripts. Primed by the HTBI set, a first-round RT-PCR was run on the TCR CDR3. Each CDR3 protein is one row after TCRdb ran MiXCR on the multiplex PCR reads. The table has some 370,000 distinct CDR3 sequences, over 12% seen once; the top ten hold under 30%. Specimen: blood. The receptors shown here come from a man aged 45-65 years with Graves' ophthalmopathy.

This clonotype is a singleton in its sample. The rearrangement uses TRBV29-1 and TRBJ2-7, with D possibly being TRBD2 (5 bases). This CDR3 is 11 amino acids long. With 5 bases removed from V and 6 bases from J, the gap between germline ends came to 11 bases. CDR1 is SQVTM, CDR2 ANQGSEA, per germline. Written as DNA, the CDR3 is TGCAGCGTTAAACTAGGATTCGAGCAGTACTTC. This encodes CSVKLGFEQYF.

V and J are TRBV3-1 and TRBJ1-5; tentatively, D is TRBD1 (6 bases). V was cut by 2 bases and J by 6 bases, with 17 bases left in between. The CDR3 extends over 16 amino acids. In germline, CDR1 is LGHDT, CDR2 YNNKEL (reference sequence). In DNA form, the CDR3 reads TGTGCCAGCAGCCAAAGAGCGGGGGCGGGCGGTCAGCCCCAGCATTTT. Its protein product is CASSQRAGAGGQPQHF.

Regarding this clonotype: A read error may be the cause here, since a much bigger clone is one base away. V and J are TRBV15 and TRBJ2-7, with 9 bases aligning to TRBD1. Germline V lookup: CDR1 LNHNV, CDR2 YYDKDF (reference sequence). CDR3 length: 14 amino acids. The CDR3, as DNA: TGTACCACCAGCAGAGCGGGGACAGGGAACGAGCAGTACTTC. It encodes CTTSRAGTGNEQYF.

This clonotype was counted ten times or more. The chain recombines TRBV27 with TRBJ2-7; 8 bases match TRBD1. From germline, CDR1 is MNHEY and CDR2 SMNVEV (reference sequence). V dropped 4 bases and J dropped 9; count of bases not matched to a gene: 8. The CDR3 is 13 amino acids. CDR3 protein: CASSSLDRAGQYF. CDR3 DNA: TGTGCCAGCAGTTCCCTGGACAGGGCCGGGCAGTACTTC.

This clonotype was recorded at least ten times. V is TRBV12-3 or TRBV12-4 and J is TRBJ2-3; D is unresolved. V lost 5 bases and J lost 6, with 9 bases in between. CDR3 length: 12 amino acids. The CDR3 here is CASSTSVDTQYF. For the CDR3, the DNA is TGTGCCAGCAGTACTTCAGTTGATACGCAGTATTTT.

Only a few counts were recorded for this clonotype. J is TRBJ2-1 and V is TRBV19, with 10 nucleotides matching TRBD2. CDR3 length: 16 amino acids. Germline V gene sequence: CDR1 LNHDA, CDR2 SQIVND (reference sequence). The V gene end was trimmed by 7 bases and the J gene end by 0 bases; junction bases not matched to a gene: 6. The CDR3 sequence is CASTTSGASSYNEQFF. CDR3 sequence (DNA): TGTGCCAGTACTACTAGCGGGGCAAGCTCCTACAATGAGCAGTTCTTC. Using reference TRBV19 and TRBJ2-1 for the parts outside the CDR3, the full variable domain is DGGITQSPKYLFRKEGQNVTLSCEQNLNHDAMYWYRQDPGQGLRLIYYSQIVNDFQKGDIAEGYSVSREKKESFPLTVTSAQKNPTAFYLCASTTSGASSYNEQFFGPGTRLTVL.

This clonotype was counted ten times or more. The chain combines TRBV7-8 with TRBJ2-5; TRBD2 might be the D (6 bases). This CDR3 spans 15 amino acids. The germline gives CDR1 SGHVS, CDR2 FQNEAQ. Trimming removed 5 bases from V and 2 bases from J, with 15 bases in between. The CDR3 reads CASSGPAGTQETQYF. CDR3 nucleotides: TGTGCCAGCAGCGGACCGGCCGGGACTCAAGAGACCCAGTACTTC.

This clonotype was observed many times. J is TRBJ2-1 and V is TRBV20-1; 8 nucleotides align to TRBD1. V trimming: 3 bases; J trimming: 5 bases; junction bases outside the gene matches: 12. Germline lookup yields CDR1 DFQATT and CDR2 SNEGSKA (reference sequence). The CDR3 loop spans 16 amino acids. The DNA of the CDR3 is TGCAGTGCTAGCGGGGGTCCGGACAGGGCGAACAATGAGCAGTTCTTC. Its translation is CSASGGPDRANNEQFF.